One and the same sample provided the 20 T cell receptor beta chains below, sequenced in a study of cytomegalovirus exposure and HLA in healthy donors. Clones were sequenced by immunoSEQ multiplex PCR, and TCRdb holds only the in-frame ones, with some missing. The sample carries roughly 150,000 clones, over 90% recorded once. Input material: PBMCs. These receptors were obtained from a man aged 18-30 years in good health and CMV-seropositive.

This clone was recorded only once. The chain employs TRBV4-1 and TRBJ2-3; the match to TRBD2 covers 12 bases. Trimming took 4 bases from V and 10 from J; bases not matched to a gene: 6. From germline, CDR1 is MGHRA and CDR2 YSYEKL. The CDR3 runs 14 residues. DNA for the CDR3: TGCGCCAGCAGCCCTCTAGCGGGAGGGCGTCCGCAGTATTTT. Protein sequence: CASSPLAGGRPQYF.

The chain combines TRBV30 with TRBJ2-3; 8 bases fit TRBD2. The germline V gene encodes CDR1 GTSNPN and CDR2 SVGIG (reference sequence). Losses at the gene ends were 4 bases for V and 1 base for J; bases not matched to a gene: 1. CDR3 length: 13 amino acids. CDR3 DNA sequence: TGTGCCTGGACGACTAGCGGCACAGATACGCAGTATTTT. Its translation: CAWTTSGTDTQYF.

The J gene is TRBJ1-1, the V gene TRBV2, with 8 bases aligning to TRBD1. J lost 1 base, V lost 6 bases, and 7 bases had no gene match. Germline CDR1 and CDR2: SNHLY and FYNNEI. This CDR3 spans 15 amino acids. The CDR3 DNA follows: TGTGCCAGCAGCGATGGACAGGGAAGGAACACTGAAGCTTTCTTT. It yields the protein CASSDGQGRNTEAFF.

The chain is built from TRBV7-9 and TRBJ2-5; perhaps TRBD2 as D (6 bases). Trimming took off 4 bases at V and 2 bases at J, with 14 bases between the two ends. Germline CDR1 is SEHNR and CDR2 is FQNEAQ (reference sequence). The CDR3 sequence is 15 residues long. This chain's CDR3 is CASSSRGEDQETQYF. As DNA, the CDR3 is TGTGCCAGCAGCTCAAGAGGGGAGGATCAAGAGACCCAGTACTTC.

The chain carries TRBV11-2 and TRBJ1-2, with a possible D match to TRBD1 (6 bases). The germline CDR1 and CDR2 sequences are SGHAT and FQNNGV. The CDR3 extends over 15 amino acids. V lost 4 bases to trimming and J lost 3 bases, with 15 bases between them. The CDR3 loop reads CASSSGRGSDYGYTF. The CDR3 nucleotides read TGTGCCAGCAGCTCGGGCAGGGGTTCTGACTATGGCTACACCTTC.

The chain couples TRBV30 to TRBJ1-3; D unresolved. Germline V gene data show CDR1 as GTSNPN and CDR2 as SVGIG (reference sequence). The CDR3 length is 15 residues. Trimming shortened V by 2 bases and J by 0 bases, and 11 bases separated the two germline ends. DNA for the CDR3: TGTGCCTGGAGTAGCCTGACAATCTCTGGAAACACCATATATTTT. Its protein product is CAWSSLTISGNTIYF.

The chain carries TRBV5-4 and TRBJ2-1, with D perhaps TRBD2 (6 bases). Germline V gene lookup returns CDR1 SGHNT and CDR2 YYREEE (reference sequence). This CDR3 spans 14 amino acids. V was clipped by 2 bases and J by 6 bases, with 12 bases between them. The CDR3 DNA reads TGTGCCAGCAGCTTCGGGGGAGACGCCAATGAGCAGTTCTTC. Encoded protein: CASSFGGDANEQFF. Using reference TRBV5-4 and TRBJ2-1 for the parts outside the CDR3, the full variable domain is ETGVTQSPTHLIKTRGQQVTLRCSSQSGHNTVSWYQQALGQGPQFIFQYYREEENGRGNFPPRFSGLQFPNYSSELNVNALELDDSALYLCASSFGGDANEQFFGPGTRLTVL.

This sequence joins TRBV28 and TRBJ2-2; D may be TRBD2 (5 bases). Trimming pared 1 base from V and 4 bases from J, leaving 10 bases between. Germline CDR1 reads MDHEN; CDR2 reads SYDVKM. This CDR3 is 15 amino acids long. DNA of the CDR3: TGTGCCAGCAGTTTATCCGTCGGAGGCACCGGGGAGCTGTTTTTT. Its protein product is CASSLSVGGTGELFF.

The rearrangement uses TRBV5-1 and TRBJ1-2; possibly TRBD1 for D (5 bases). CDR3 size: 13 residues. Germline V gene data show CDR1 as SGHRS and CDR2 as YFSETQ. The V end lost 1 base, the J end lost 8 bases, and 12 bases lay between the germline ends. The CDR3 loop reads CASSLQGSNGYTF. The CDR3 DNA reads TGCGCCAGCAGCTTGCAGGGCTCAAACGGCTACACCTTC.

The sample holds one count of this clone. CDR3: CASSIDTGPLRPQHF. As DNA, the CDR3 is TGTGCCAGTAGTATAGATACAGGGCCTCTTCGGCCCCAGCATTTT. The chain recombines TRBV19 with TRBJ1-5, with D perhaps matching TRBD1 (6 bases). CDR1 and CDR2 (germline): LNHDA, SQIVND (reference sequence). V lost 0 bases and J 9 bases, leaving 15 bases between the germline ends. This CDR3 is built from 15 residues.

This chain joins TRBV18 and TRBJ1-2, with TRBD1 matching 7 bases. J gave up 8 bases and V 3 bases, and 12 bases lay outside the gene matches. In germline, CDR1 is KGHSH, CDR2 LQKENI. The CDR3 length is 15 residues. The CDR3 reads CASSPSSDRAYGYTF. CDR3 sequence (DNA): TGTGCCAGCTCACCCTCGTCCGACAGGGCATACGGCTACACCTTC.

The chain recombines TRBV7-8 with TRBJ2-3, with 7 nucleotides matching TRBD1. This CDR3 spans 17 amino acids. CDR1 and CDR2 (germline): SGHVS, FQNEAQ. V lost 2 bases to trimming and J lost 2 bases; unmatched junction nucleotides: 10. The CDR3: CASSLKQGDRSTDTQYF. Written as DNA, the CDR3 is TGTGCCAGCAGCTTAAAGCAGGGGGACCGGTCCACAGATACGCAGTATTTT.

This clone was detected only once. V and J are TRBV7-9 and TRBJ2-7; 8 positions agree with TRBD2. This CDR3 is 14 amino acids long. Germline V gene sequence: CDR1 SEHNR, CDR2 FQNEAQ (reference sequence). The J segment lost 4 bases and the V segment lost 2 bases, leaving 4 bases of the junction unmatched. The DNA of the CDR3 is TGTGCCAGCAGCTTACCGGGAGGGGCATACGAGCAGTACTTC. Encoded protein: CASSLPGGAYEQYF.

The chain has TRBV29-1 and TRBJ2-1; 7 nucleotides match TRBD2. J was trimmed by 9 bases and V by 4 bases; bases with no gene match: 12. The CDR3 contains 14 residues. Germline CDR1 is SQVTM and CDR2 is ANQGSEA. The CDR3 loop reads CSVARGAGRSEQFF. The CDR3 bases are TGCAGCGTTGCCCGGGGAGCGGGACGGAGTGAGCAGTTCTTC.

The chain recombines TRBV5-6 with TRBJ2-5; 8 positions agree with TRBD1. Per germline, CDR1 SGHDT and CDR2 YYEEEE. The CDR3 extends over 14 amino acids. Germline trimming cut 4 bases from V and 5 bases from J; bases unmatched to any gene: 7. The CDR3 DNA follows: TGTGCCAGCAGCCAAACGACAGGGGTGGAGACCCAGTACTTC. Residues: CASSQTTGVETQYF.

This rearrangement joins TRBV6-4 to TRBJ1-2; the D is unclear. Germline CDR1 is MRHNA and CDR2 is SNTAGT. The CDR3 loop spans 13 amino acids. Trimming stripped 7 bases from V and 1 base from J, with 10 bases between. This CDR3 reads CASMGGINYGYTF. The CDR3 region has the DNA TGTGCCAGCATGGGAGGTATTAACTATGGCTACACCTTC.

The chain recombines TRBV27 with TRBJ2-3; 10 bases fit TRBD2. The CDR3 sequence is 22 residues long. The V and J ends lost 6 bases and 2 bases, in that order; junction bases with no gene match: 26. Germline V gene sequence: CDR1 MNHEY, CDR2 SMNVEV (reference sequence). The CDR3 region has the DNA TGTGCCAGCAGCACAACTAGCGGGAACCACCCAAGTTTCCCAAGAAACACAGATACGCAGTATTTT. This gives the protein CASSTTSGNHPSFPRNTDTQYF.

CDR3 residues: CASNRGDRGQDTEAFF. DNA of the CDR3: TGCGCCAGCAATCGGGGTGACAGGGGGCAGGACACTGAAGCTTTCTTT. The rearrangement joins TRBV4-1 to TRBJ1-1; 10 bases match TRBD1. Per the germline V gene, CDR1 is MGHRA and CDR2 is YSYEKL. Trimming took 7 bases from V and 3 from J; bases not matched to a gene: 11. CDR3 length: 16 amino acids.

This clone was observed a handful of times. This chain connects TRBV15 to TRBJ1-5; the match to TRBD1 covers 7 bases. Germline CDR1 LNHNV, CDR2 YYDKDF (reference sequence). CDR3 length equals 15 residues. V dropped 0 bases and J dropped 7; count of bases not matched to a gene: 6. For the CDR3, the DNA is TGTGCCACCAGCAGAGATAGGGGGCCGACCCAGCCCCAGCATTTT. This translates into CATSRDRGPTQPQHF.

The chain carries TRBV7-9 and TRBJ2-7, with 8 bases identical to TRBD2. The germline gives CDR1 SEHNR, CDR2 FQNEAQ (reference sequence). With 4 bases clipped from V and 6 bases from J, the junction kept 11 bases outside the gene matches. CDR3 length: 15 residues. DNA of the CDR3: TGTGCCAGCAGCTCCGGGACTAGTTTTCGATCCGAGCAGTACTTC. Protein sequence: CASSSGTSFRSEQYF. Drawing the rest from reference TRBV7-9 and TRBJ2-7, the complete variable domain is DTGVSQNPRHKITKRGQNVTFRCDPISEHNRLYWYRQTLGQGPEFLTYFQNEAQLEKSRLLSDRFSAERPKGSFSTLEIQRTEQGDSAMYLCASSSGTSFRSEQYFGPGTRLTVT.